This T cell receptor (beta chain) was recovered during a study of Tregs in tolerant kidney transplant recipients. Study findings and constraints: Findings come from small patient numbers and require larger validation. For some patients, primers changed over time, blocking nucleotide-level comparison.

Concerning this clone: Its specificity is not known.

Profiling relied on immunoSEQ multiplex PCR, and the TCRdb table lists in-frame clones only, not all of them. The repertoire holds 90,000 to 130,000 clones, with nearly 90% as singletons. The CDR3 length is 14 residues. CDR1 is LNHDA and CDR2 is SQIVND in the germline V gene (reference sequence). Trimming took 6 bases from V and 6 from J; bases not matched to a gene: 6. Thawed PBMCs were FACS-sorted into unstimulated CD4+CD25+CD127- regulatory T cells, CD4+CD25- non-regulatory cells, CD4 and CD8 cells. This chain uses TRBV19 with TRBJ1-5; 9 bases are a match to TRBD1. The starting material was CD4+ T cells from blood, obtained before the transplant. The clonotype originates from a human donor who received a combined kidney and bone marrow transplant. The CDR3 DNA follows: TGTGCCAGTAGCGGGACAGGGACGGGTCAGCCCCAGCATTTT. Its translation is CASSGTGTGQPQHF.